This T cell receptor (beta chain) was captured by sequencing in a study of T-cell reconstitution after alpha-beta-depleted transplantation in children. Notes on this clonotype: Being one base from a much bigger clone, this may be a read error.

The CDR3 has 11 residues. The germline V gene has CDR1 MNHNS and CDR2 SASEGT. A TCRbeta library incorporating unique molecular identifiers was prepared. TCRdb reprocessed the PCR reads via MiXCR and lists one record per CDR3 protein. Among about 460,000 distinct CDR3 sequences, around 13% were seen once, and the ten largest hold over 5.5%. The sequenced sample was PBMCs from the stem cell graft donor, obtained from the stem cell graft. V and J are TRBV6-1 and TRBJ2-1; D unresolved. This TCR was recovered from a human donor who donated a stem cell graft to a child with combined immunodeficiency. CDR3 nucleotide sequence: TGTGCCAGCAGAACAAACGGTGAGCCGTTCTTC. Residues: CASRTNGEPFF.